This T cell receptor (beta chain) derives from a study of Graves' ophthalmopathy and Graves' hyperthyroidism. The CDR3 extends over 15 amino acids. Looked up from germline, CDR1 is DFQATT and CDR2 is SNEGSKA (reference sequence). Trimming took 0 bases from V and 4 from J, leaving 15 bases between them. TCR beta CDR3 regions were amplified from RNA transcripts. After a first-round RT-PCR with HTBI primers, a second-round multiplex PCR was run. TCRdb re-derived calls from the multiplex PCR reads in MiXCR, one entry per CDR3 protein. The sample has about 480,000 distinct CDR3 sequences, about an eighth seen once. This clonotype was recorded a few times.

The specimen was blood. The rearrangement uses TRBV20-1 and TRBJ2-5; D possibly matches TRBD1 or TRBD2 (5 bases each). The receptor was isolated from a woman in her twenties or thirties with Graves' ophthalmopathy. CDR3 DNA sequence: TGCAGTGCTAGAGATGCCCCGGGGCGGGTAGAGACCCAGTACTTC. It translates to CSARDAPGRVETQYF.